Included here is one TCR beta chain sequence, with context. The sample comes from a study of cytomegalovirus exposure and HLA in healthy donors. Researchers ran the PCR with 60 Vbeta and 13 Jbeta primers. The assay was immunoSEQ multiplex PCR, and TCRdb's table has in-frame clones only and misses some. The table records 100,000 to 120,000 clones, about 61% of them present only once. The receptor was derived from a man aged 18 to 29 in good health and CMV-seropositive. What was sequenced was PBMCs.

For the CDR3, the DNA is TGTGCCAGCAGCCCTACAGGGATAACAGATACGCAGTATTTT. It specifies CASSPTGITDTQYF. This chain uses TRBV7-7 with TRBJ2-3, with a weak D call TRBD1 (6 bases). Germline-derived CDR1 and CDR2 are SSHAT and FNYEAQ (reference sequence). The CDR3 consists of 14 residues. Trimming stripped 5 bases from V and 3 bases from J, with 12 bases between.